A selection of T cell receptor beta chains follows, all from one sample in a study of control samples from healthy donors and cancer patients. Libraries were prepared by immunoSEQ multiplex PCR; TCRdb keeps only in-frame clonotypes and omits some of them. The data show 80,000 or so clones, with about nine tenths seen just once and around 5.1% held by the top ten. Sequences were obtained from blood. The receptors were gathered from a man over 45 in good health. Both conserved end residues are part of each CDR3. Each record gives: V gene, J gene, D gene, CDR3 protein. D genes are given only for firm matches.

TRBV5-6	TRBJ1-4	NA	CASSLWGLREKLFF
TRBV12-5	TRBJ1-5	NA	CASALWWARSNQPQHF
TRBV11-3	TRBJ2-4	TRBD2	CASSLRLAGAAAKNIQYF
TRBV28	TRBJ1-6	NA	CASSKEYSPLHF
TRBV7-8	TRBJ2-5	NA	CASSLETLQGATQYF
TRBV11-3	TRBJ1-2	NA	CASSRAANYGYTF
TRBV27	TRBJ1-6	NA	CASSLQGSHNSPLHF
TRBV7-9	TRBJ2-7	NA	CASSSSGTSGEQYF
TRBV2	TRBJ1-2	TRBD1	CASSESGTGAYGYTF
TRBV29-1	TRBJ2-1	NA	CSVAFGYNEQFF
TRBV2	TRBJ2-1	TRBD2	CASSGGLAGPNEQFF
TRBV18	TRBJ1-4	TRBD1	CASSPRTGWNEKLFF
TRBV27	TRBJ1-5	NA	CASSSRVGGQPQHF
TRBV3-1/TRBV3-2	TRBJ1-5	NA	CASSQEFVNQPQHF
TRBV5-8	TRBJ2-7	TRBD1	CASSLGQGGYEQYF
TRBV27	TRBJ1-1	TRBD1	CASSQGQGNTEAFF
TRBV6-1	TRBJ1-2	NA	CASSEARGSPYGYTF
TRBV7-8	TRBJ1-2	TRBD1	CASSLGGAGGNYGYTF
TRBV9	TRBJ1-2	TRBD1	CARSGGGQGYGYTF
TRBV11-2	TRBJ1-2	NA	CASSLDYRDGYTF
TRBV7-2	TRBJ2-3	NA	CASSSTRRTFTDTQYF
TRBV10-1	TRBJ1-2	NA	CASSESEGQGYTF
TRBV27	TRBJ1-2	TRBD1	CASSSTGAYGYTF
TRBV11-2	TRBJ2-2	NA	CASSRGGPGLRSGELFF
TRBV2	TRBJ1-2	NA	CASSDVRGPAYGYTF
TRBV12-3/TRBV12-4	TRBJ1-2	TRBD1	CASRSGTAYGYTF
TRBV28	TRBJ1-6	NA	CASNSGSSPLHF
TRBV13	TRBJ2-3	NA	CASSLRGDTQYF
TRBV5-4	TRBJ2-7	NA	CASSWGGVFYEQYF
TRBV5-6	TRBJ1-5	TRBD1	CASSLGDRQGNQPQHF
TRBV10-2	TRBJ2-7	NA	CASKSTVTYEQYF
TRBV6-5	TRBJ2-3	TRBD1	CASSYSRTGAADTQYF
TRBV3-1/TRBV3-2	TRBJ2-7	TRBD2	CASSPSGTRTNEQYF
TRBV4-1	TRBJ2-1	TRBD2	CASSQDGGGLDEQFF
TRBV9	TRBJ1-5	NA	CASSPSRGFNQPQHF
TRBV19	TRBJ1-4	TRBD1	CASSIYRDRGYKMSEKLFF
TRBV18	TRBJ1-1	NA	CASTRTANTEAFF
TRBV6-5	TRBJ2-3	NA	CASSYSRFGRTDTQYF
TRBV7-8	TRBJ1-1	NA	CASSPQPALTEAFF
TRBV10-1	TRBJ2-2	NA	CASSGNRVAGELFF
TRBV5-1	TRBJ1-1	NA	CASSLDWGRGTEAFF
TRBV5-1	TRBJ1-1	NA	CASRYSQETEAFF
TRBV6-5	TRBJ2-4	NA	CASRGSLLAKNIQYF
TRBV5-6	TRBJ1-4	TRBD1	CASSRTGGTEEKLFF
TRBV5-8	TRBJ1-5	NA	CASSSRGGGNQPQHF
TRBV5-5	TRBJ1-3	NA	CASSLNRASSGNTIYF
TRBV29-1	TRBJ2-7	NA	CSAGQNNEQYF
TRBV28	TRBJ2-1	TRBD2	CASSPHTLLAGAYNEQFF
TRBV12-3/TRBV12-4	TRBJ2-7	TRBD1	CASSRDRGEQYF